This record concerns one T cell receptor (beta chain) sequence. This sample was taken from a study of blood T cell repertoires in COVID-19. This CDR3 has 13 residues. V trimming: 8 bases; J trimming: 1 base; junction bases outside the gene matches: 2. Germline V gene sequence: CDR1 LGHNA, CDR2 YSLEER. The protocol was immunoSEQ multiplex PCR, while the TCRdb copy is restricted to in-frame clones and leaves out a portion. The repertoire holds about 170,000 clones, with 70% to 85% as singletons. The sample taken for sequencing was peripheral blood. The clonotype comes from a man between 60 and 75 years old who had recovered from COVID-19. The V and J genes are TRBV4-3 and TRBJ1-1, with TRBD1 matching 9 bases. The DNA of the CDR3 is TGCGCCAGCGGGGGACAGGGGAACACTGAAGCTTTCTTT. It translates to CASGGQGNTEAFF.